Listed below are T cell receptor beta chains from one sample, sequenced in a study of cytomegalovirus exposure and HLA in healthy donors. Libraries were prepared by immunoSEQ multiplex PCR; TCRdb keeps only in-frame clonotypes and omits some of them. The sample lists around 130,000 clones, over 75% occurring once. Sequencing input: PBMCs. The receptors here all came from a man aged 50-59 years in good health and CMV-seronegative. CDR3s include the opening cysteine and the closing phenylalanine or tryptophan. Fields, in order: V gene, clone size, J gene, CDR3 protein. Not all rows give a size; the values are once, few, many and, for expanded clones, a class.

V: TRBV2; size: .; J: TRBJ1-2; CDR3: CASSLGQNYGYTF
V: TRBV15; size: .; J: TRBJ2-5; CDR3: CATSRDFLETQYF
V: TRBV5-4; size: few; J: TRBJ1-4; CDR3: CASSLSGTGGNEKLFF
V: TRBV12-5; size: .; J: TRBJ2-2; CDR3: CASGLVLGPGGLSGELFF
V: TRBV27; size: .; J: TRBJ2-1; CDR3: CASGLTGGLAGRNEQFF
V: TRBV5-4; size: few; J: TRBJ2-1; CDR3: CASSPRTSAGSNEQFF
V: TRBV5-1; size: .; J: TRBJ2-5; CDR3: CASSLYRGQETQYF
V: TRBV6-4; size: .; J: TRBJ2-3; CDR3: CASSENEVDYSTDTQYF
V: TRBV28; size: .; J: TRBJ2-1; CDR3: CASTWGDRHYNEQFF
V: TRBV10-1; size: .; J: TRBJ2-4; CDR3: CASSESWGPLGRRAKNIQYF
V: TRBV5-5; size: .; J: TRBJ1-2; CDR3: CASSPRTGGGYGYTF
V: TRBV5-1; size: few; J: TRBJ1-1; CDR3: CASRGTLNTEAFF
V: TRBV29-1; size: .; J: TRBJ2-3; CDR3: CSVHSGRAPRGDTQYF
V: TRBV18; size: .; J: TRBJ2-3; CDR3: CASSPSTAGTDTQYF
V: TRBV6-4; size: .; J: TRBJ2-1; CDR3: CASSEFPLQEQFF
V: TRBV4-1; size: .; J: TRBJ2-1; CDR3: CASSGGRARFDEQFF
V: TRBV7-9; size: .; J: TRBJ1-4; CDR3: CASSQLQTTNEKLFF
V: TRBV5-6; size: .; J: TRBJ2-7; CDR3: CASSFSGRVPYEQYF
V: TRBV28; size: few; J: TRBJ2-1; CDR3: CASSFAGYNEQFF
V: TRBV28; size: .; J: TRBJ2-3; CDR3: CASSHPPGGTSGRGSSTDTQYF
V: TRBV5-1; size: .; J: TRBJ2-3; CDR3: CASRGLAGSTDTQYF
V: TRBV6-1; size: .; J: TRBJ1-4; CDR3: CASSAGGTTNEKLFF
V: TRBV15; size: .; J: TRBJ2-7; CDR3: CATSSELDDRPYEQYF
V: TRBV18; size: .; J: TRBJ1-3; CDR3: CASSPPSGNTIYF
V: TRBV18; size: .; J: TRBJ2-1; CDR3: CASTPTSSYNEQFF
V: TRBV6-1; size: .; J: TRBJ2-5; CDR3: CASSEATGTRAGETQYF
V: TRBV7-9; size: .; J: TRBJ1-4; CDR3: CASSPLPGATNEKLFF
V: TRBV7-2; size: .; J: TRBJ1-1; CDR3: CASSFAGGVQNTEAFF
V: TRBV25-1; size: few; J: TRBJ2-7; CDR3: CASSGPGGRYEQYF
V: TRBV6-5; size: .; J: TRBJ2-5; CDR3: CASSSASGPQETQYF
V: TRBV18; size: .; J: TRBJ2-5; CDR3: CASSPRGQETQYF
V: TRBV7-9; size: .; J: TRBJ2-7; CDR3: CASSPPEGTSTLEQYF
V: TRBV5-1; size: .; J: TRBJ1-4; CDR3: CASSLGTGENEKLFF
V: TRBV10-3; size: .; J: TRBJ1-5; CDR3: CAISESTPGGQPQHF
V: TRBV5-1; size: .; J: TRBJ1-1; CDR3: CASSLDLGRSTEAFF
V: TRBV25-1; size: .; J: TRBJ2-5; CDR3: CASKDRVVETQYF
V: TRBV5-1; size: .; J: TRBJ1-1; CDR3: CASSSGTGGIEAFF
V: TRBV7-9; size: .; J: TRBJ2-1; CDR3: CASSPEGGRAYNEQFF
V: TRBV2; size: .; J: .; CDR3: CASSVSGLYEQYF
V: TRBV7-3; size: .; J: TRBJ1-1; CDR3: CASSSQGSNTEAFF
V: TRBV16; size: .; J: TRBJ1-2; CDR3: CASTKGTDYGYTF
V: TRBV18; size: .; J: TRBJ2-7; CDR3: CASSPPSRGQYEQYF
V: TRBV7-9; size: .; J: TRBJ2-7; CDR3: CASATSGPSYEQYF
V: TRBV5-1; size: .; J: TRBJ1-4; CDR3: CASSLSGGNTGEKLFF
V: TRBV5-1; size: once; J: TRBJ1-2; CDR3: CASSTGTGNYGYTF
V: TRBV19; size: once; J: TRBJ2-7; CDR3: CASRTGGGSYEQYF
V: TRBV7-3; size: .; J: TRBJ2-1; CDR3: CASSLKGGGGNSYNEQFF
V: TRBV6-5; size: few; J: TRBJ2-1; CDR3: CASSYHGSGNNEQFF
V: TRBV14; size: .; J: TRBJ2-2; CDR3: CASSHDSGIKTGELFF
V: TRBV28; size: .; J: TRBJ2-7; CDR3: CASRPSGRGREQYF
V: TRBV14; size: .; J: TRBJ1-1; CDR3: CASSHITGLNTEAFF
V: TRBV10-3; size: .; J: TRBJ2-7; CDR3: CAISAGVSYEQYF
V: TRBV18; size: .; J: TRBJ2-3; CDR3: CASSPQRTGTDTQYF
V: TRBV10-3; size: .; J: TRBJ2-2; CDR3: CAISESVPSKGSGELFF